The clone carrying this TCR beta chain was recorded at least ten times. Its cognate antigen is unknown. The record originates from a study of CD8 T cells in ankylosing spondylitis. Study observations and caveats: According to the report, clones linked to the disease were significantly enriched in matched synovial fluid samples taken from ankylosing spondylitis patients. Reactive arthritis synovial fluid and blood were previously reported to contain some motif variants. With a CD8+ phenotype, disease-linked clones were relatively rare in peripheral blood.

Quantitative 5'-RACE was performed with molecular barcodes, and it yielded the TCR beta libraries. TCRdb ran MiXCR on the 5' RACE reads and lists one entry per CDR3 protein. The table records 250,000 to 400,000 distinct CDR3 sequences, approximately 10% of them present only once. V trimming: 3 bases; J trimming: 5 bases; junction bases outside the gene matches: 6. The CDR3 extends over 15 amino acids. The V gene's germline CDR1 is SGHRS and CDR2 YFSETQ. The clonotype was recovered from a female donor with ankylosing spondylitis or in good health (not recorded which). The rearrangement uses TRBV5-1 and TRBJ2-1, with 9 positions matching TRBD1. Sequenced sample: blood, either unsorted or a sorted T cell fraction (not recorded which). The CDR3 bases are TGCGCCAGCAGCTCAACGGGACAGGGACACAATGAGCAGTTCTTC. Protein: CASSSTGQGHNEQFF.